A selection of T cell receptor beta chains follows, all from one sample in a study of PD-1 blockade in classical Hodgkin lymphoma. Method: immunoSEQ multiplex PCR; TCRdb's copy keeps in-frame clones and lacks some. The sample shows roughly 64,000 clones, approximately 90% of them seen only once. The sequencing here drew on peripheral blood mononuclear cells (PBMCs), taken before the fourth cycle of nivolumab. These receptor sequences come from a human donor with classical Hodgkin lymphoma. Each CDR3 is given with its conserved first and last residue. Each record gives: V gene, CDR3 length, J gene, CDR3 protein.

V gene: TRBV28; CDR3 length: 14; J gene: TRBJ2-7; CDR3 protein: CASSPGTSGRSQYF
V gene: TRBV4-2; CDR3 length: 16; J gene: TRBJ2-2; CDR3 protein: CASRATSGGNTGELFF
V gene: TRBV28; CDR3 length: 16; J gene: TRBJ1-3; CDR3 protein: CASTPFSGAVGNTIYF
V gene: TRBV10-2; CDR3 length: 14; J gene: TRBJ2-3; CDR3 protein: CASRRGRDTDTQYF
V gene: TRBV2; CDR3 length: 14; J gene: TRBJ2-1; CDR3 protein: CASSEELDGNEQFF
V gene: TRBV7-9; CDR3 length: 13; J gene: TRBJ2-7; CDR3 protein: CASSHNSVYEQYF
V gene: TRBV7-9; CDR3 length: 13; J gene: TRBJ2-3; CDR3 protein: CASSLPGTSSPYF
V gene: TRBV14; CDR3 length: 12; J gene: TRBJ2-7; CDR3 protein: CASSQDTYEQYF
V gene: TRBV7-6; CDR3 length: 18; J gene: TRBJ2-7; CDR3 protein: CASSLADFVGGSSYEQYF
V gene: TRBV6-5; CDR3 length: 14; J gene: TRBJ2-7; CDR3 protein: CASSSGQGFSEQYF
V gene: TRBV28; CDR3 length: 12; J gene: TRBJ1-5; CDR3 protein: CASRIPSQPQHF
V gene: TRBV15; CDR3 length: 15; J gene: TRBJ1-5; CDR3 protein: CATSSPAGGGQPQHF
V gene: TRBV21-1; CDR3 length: 17; J gene: TRBJ2-1; CDR3 protein: CASTEGRGGGHWNEQFF
V gene: TRBV6-1; CDR3 length: 16; J gene: TRBJ2-1; CDR3 protein: CASSEAASGSGIEQFF
V gene: TRBV7-9; CDR3 length: 17; J gene: TRBJ2-3; CDR3 protein: CASSPQGGAREYDTQYF
V gene: TRBV15; CDR3 length: 15; J gene: TRBJ2-7; CDR3 protein: CATRGDRLSSYEQYF
V gene: TRBV5-1; CDR3 length: 14; J gene: TRBJ2-3; CDR3 protein: CASKQATSTDTQYF
V gene: TRBV19; CDR3 length: 16; J gene: TRBJ2-2; CDR3 protein: CASSSGQTANTGELFF
V gene: TRBV2; CDR3 length: 11; J gene: TRBJ2-1; CDR3 protein: CASRAYNEQFF
V gene: TRBV10-3; CDR3 length: 16; J gene: TRBJ2-1; CDR3 protein: CAISESSLAGGNEQFF
V gene: TRBV4-1; CDR3 length: 15; J gene: TRBJ1-3; CDR3 protein: CASSQDTSSGNTIYF
V gene: TRBV6-1; CDR3 length: 13; J gene: TRBJ2-3; CDR3 protein: CASRPHSTDTQYF
V gene: TRBV27; CDR3 length: 17; J gene: TRBJ1-6; CDR3 protein: CASSLWGGGGANSPLHF
V gene: TRBV28; CDR3 length: 15; J gene: TRBJ1-5; CDR3 protein: CASTERTGGNQPQHF
V gene: TRBV2; CDR3 length: 14; J gene: TRBJ1-6; CDR3 protein: CASSVDRVNSPLHF
V gene: TRBV10-2; CDR3 length: 13; J gene: TRBJ1-2; CDR3 protein: CASSVQGIGGYTF
V gene: TRBV10-2; CDR3 length: 13; J gene: TRBJ2-7; CDR3 protein: CASTVPPGGEQYF
V gene: TRBV6-4; CDR3 length: 17; J gene: TRBJ2-7; CDR3 protein: CASSDSKLAGARYEQYF
V gene: TRBV7-2; CDR3 length: 11; J gene: TRBJ2-2; CDR3 protein: CASSTTGELFF
V gene: TRBV10-3; CDR3 length: 13; J gene: TRBJ2-7; CDR3 protein: CAIAGTGDYEQYF
V gene: TRBV10-3; CDR3 length: 14; J gene: TRBJ2-2; CDR3 protein: CAIRDNGRAGELFF
V gene: TRBV10-2; CDR3 length: 11; J gene: TRBJ2-2; CDR3 protein: CASSETGELFF
V gene: TRBV7-8; CDR3 length: 12; J gene: TRBJ2-7; CDR3 protein: CASSPWTYEQYF
V gene: TRBV5-6; CDR3 length: 14; J gene: TRBJ1-1; CDR3 protein: CASSLEGVWTEAFF
V gene: TRBV28; CDR3 length: 16; J gene: TRBJ1-5; CDR3 protein: CASSRKTGPWDQPQHF
V gene: TRBV4-1; CDR3 length: 15; J gene: TRBJ2-5; CDR3 protein: CASSQDRGRGETQYF
V gene: TRBV10-3; CDR3 length: 13; J gene: TRBJ1-2; CDR3 protein: CAISEGHGYGYTF
V gene: TRBV18; CDR3 length: 15; J gene: TRBJ2-5; CDR3 protein: CASSPSSAGQETQYF
V gene: TRBV29-1; CDR3 length: 14; J gene: TRBJ2-3; CDR3 protein: CSTWDRGRTDTQYF
V gene: TRBV28; CDR3 length: 14; J gene: TRBJ2-4; CDR3 protein: CASKRGRDVDIQYF
V gene: TRBV10-1; CDR3 length: 13; J gene: TRBJ1-2; CDR3 protein: CASSAGTNYGYTF
V gene: TRBV28; CDR3 length: 14; J gene: TRBJ1-3; CDR3 protein: CASSLSGAGNTIYF
V gene: TRBV5-6; CDR3 length: 15; J gene: TRBJ2-5; CDR3 protein: CASSPGTSQGETQYF
V gene: TRBV5-1; CDR3 length: 14; J gene: TRBJ2-2; CDR3 protein: CASSSGQNTGELFF
V gene: TRBV11-2; CDR3 length: 15; J gene: TRBJ2-3; CDR3 protein: CASSLDRDYTDTQYF
V gene: TRBV27; CDR3 length: 17; J gene: TRBJ2-5; CDR3 protein: CASSPTEPGGGEETQYF
V gene: TRBV18; CDR3 length: 14; J gene: TRBJ1-1; CDR3 protein: CASSPPTGNTEAFF
V gene: TRBV7-9; CDR3 length: 13; J gene: TRBJ2-3; CDR3 protein: CASSTRETDTQYF
V gene: TRBV27; CDR3 length: 13; J gene: TRBJ2-5; CDR3 protein: CASRIAGGEAQYF
V gene: TRBV27; CDR3 length: 14; J gene: TRBJ2-7; CDR3 protein: CASSFGQGTYEQYF
V gene: TRBV1; CDR3 length: 15; J gene: TRBJ2-6; CDR3 protein: CTSSLAQSRANVLTF
V gene: TRBV28; CDR3 length: 16; J gene: TRBJ1-1; CDR3 protein: CASSLTLWGPNTEAFF
V gene: TRBV19; CDR3 length: 15; J gene: TRBJ2-7; CDR3 protein: CASSIGAGVVDEQYF
V gene: TRBV5-1; CDR3 length: 17; J gene: TRBJ2-5; CDR3 protein: CASSNSLAVDLQETQYF